These 4 T cell receptor beta chains originate from one sample sequenced in a study of brain T cells in children with intractable seizures. Produced via immunoSEQ multiplex PCR; TCRdb's table is partial and in-frame only. The table lists approximately 60,000 clones, about 96% of them singletons. The source was peripheral blood, collected at surgery. The origin of the receptors is a boy in the first two years of life with focal cortical dysplasia and intractable seizures.

V is TRBV6-5 and J is TRBJ2-1; 7 bases map to TRBD2. After removal of 8 bases from V and 2 bases from J, the junction contained 9 bases not matched to a gene. In germline, CDR1 is MNHEY, CDR2 SVGAGI. This CDR3 contains 15 residues. In DNA, the CDR3 is TGTGCCAGCGGCTACCTAGCGGACCCCTACAATGAGCAGTTCTTC. Amino acids: CASGYLADPYNEQFF.

This rearrangement joins TRBV19 to TRBJ1-5; the D is unclear. From germline, CDR1 is LNHDA and CDR2 SQIVND (reference sequence). The CDR3 totals 13 residues. Trimming removed 7 bases from V and 6 bases from J, with 13 bases in between. CDR3 in amino acids: CASNFGRFQPQHF. DNA of the CDR3: TGTGCCAGTAACTTTGGTAGGTTTCAGCCCCAGCATTTT.

This chain connects TRBV6-2 or TRBV6-3 to TRBJ1-3; no definite D call. The CDR3 length is 16 residues. The germline V gene has CDR1 MNHEY and CDR2 SVGEGT. With 2 bases removed from V and 0 bases from J, the gap between germline ends came to 11 bases. The CDR3 sequence: CASSYRQAISGNTIYF. The CDR3 DNA reads as TGTGCCAGCAGTTACAGGCAGGCGATCTCTGGAAACACCATATATTTT.

The rearrangement uses TRBV7-3 and TRBJ2-1; 10 bases line up with TRBD2. Unmatched junction bases numbered 10, after V lost 3 bases and J lost 8 bases. CDR1 is SGHTA and CDR2 is FQGTGA in the germline V gene. CDR3 length equals 16 residues. The CDR3 coding sequence is TGTGCCAGCAGCTTCTCAGCGGGAGGGCCAAGGGATGAGCAGTTCTTC. This encodes CASSFSAGGPRDEQFF.